This T cell receptor (beta chain) was observed in a study of blood T cell repertoires in COVID-19. Study details: Collection of acute and convalescent COVID-19 samples took place in the United States, Italy and Spain. In each case, the material was cDNA or gDNA derived from T cells, B-cell-depleted T cells, or PBMCs.

Original analysis: Amplification of reference gene primers provided the estimated nucleated cell counts. TCRdb's table, derived via immunoSEQ multiplex PCR, lists solely in-frame clones and lacks some. From that table come the V and J calls and clone size; the DNA was used to work out D and trimming. The table includes about 160,000 clones, over 80% detected once. This CDR3 has 13 amino acids. The ends were cut back, 5 bases at V and 7 bases at J, with 14 bases in the middle. The germline gives CDR1 MNHEY, CDR2 SVGAGI. This chain links TRBV6-5 with TRBJ1-1; D is unresolved. This clonotype was sampled from a woman aged 45-65 years with acute or convalescent COVID-19. The source material was peripheral blood. Here the CDR3 reads CASSLLDGVEAFF. CDR3 DNA: TGTGCCAGCAGTCTCCTAGACGGTGTTGAAGCTTTCTTT.